This T cell receptor beta chain was captured in a study of blood T cells in healthy people across ages. The overall study: Template switching picked up about one barcoded beta molecule for each two T cells.

A second PCR of about 7 to 12 cycles used a sample-barcoded 5' primer and a J-beta primer mix. TCRdb fed the 5' RACE reads into MiXCR, producing one record per CDR3 protein. The repertoire holds about 640,000 distinct CDR3 sequences, with about 30% as singletons. To note about this clonotype: The antigen is unknown.

Findings and limits, study-wide: Diversity estimates from one million T cells were considered underestimates. TCR beta diversity was tightly associated with the proportion of naive T cells.

The CDR3 has 15 amino acids. Trimming cost V 1 base and J 0 bases, with 9 bases left between them. CDR1 and CDR2 from the germline V gene are SGHTA and FQGNSA. This rearrangement joins TRBV7-2 to TRBJ2-5; the D is unclear. The receptor's source is an elderly woman in good health. Material: blood. The CDR3 DNA follows: TGTGCCAGCAGCTTAGGCGGACGGAACCAAGAGACCCAGTACTTC. It is translated as CASSLGGRNQETQYF.